The rows below give T cell receptor beta chains drawn from one sample of a study of PD-1 blockade in classical Hodgkin lymphoma. The repertoire was sequenced with immunoSEQ multiplex PCR; TCRdb's copy has only in-frame clones and lacks some. This sample yields around 13,000 clones, of which 88% are seen a single time; around 0.92% belongs to the top ten. Sequencing was performed on CD4+ T cells from blood, taken before the fourth cycle of nivolumab. The source is a human donor with classical Hodgkin lymphoma. Each CDR3 is given with its conserved first and last residue. The D gene is left open where the match is weak. For some rows the clone size is stated as once, few or many, or as a class when expanded; others skip it.

>TRBJ2-1|TRBV6-5|once|TRBD1
CASSYSPQQGHEQFF
TGTGCCAGCAGTTACTCGCCCCAACAGGGGCATGAGCAGTTCTTC
>TRBJ2-4|TRBV6-5|.|.
CASTFSGNIQYF
TGTGCCAGCACCTTTTCAGGGAACATTCAGTACTTC
>TRBJ1-2|TRBV5-4|few|.
CASSLGQVAYGYTF
TGTGCCAGCAGCTTGGGGCAGGTAGCCTATGGCTACACCTTC
>TRBJ2-7|TRBV7-2|.|.
CASSLSRGYEQYF
TGTGCCAGCAGCTTATCTAGGGGGTACGAGCAGTACTTC
>TRBJ1-3|TRBV14|.|TRBD1
CASSRTGSLGNTIYF
TGTGCCAGCAGCAGGACAGGGAGTCTTGGAAACACCATATATTTT
>TRBJ2-1|TRBV6-6|.|.
CASRHPPPHNEQFF
TGTGCCAGCAGGCACCCCCCCCCTCACAATGAGCAGTTCTTC
>TRBJ2-7|TRBV27|.|TRBD1
CASSLGNRGRNEQYF
TGTGCCAGCAGTTTGGGGAACAGGGGGCGGAACGAGCAGTACTTC
>TRBJ1-5|TRBV18|.|.
CASSPHSSNQPQHF
TGTGCCAGCTCACCTCATAGTAGCAATCAGCCCCAGCATTTT
>TRBJ2-1|TRBV9|.|TRBD2
CASSPLAGGYNEQFF
TGTGCCAGCAGCCCCCTAGCGGGGGGGTACAATGAGCAGTTCTTC
>TRBJ2-7|TRBV23-1|.|.
CAGRDFLSSYEQYF
TGCGCCGGGCGGGACTTTCTGAGCTCCTACGAGCAGTACTTC
>TRBJ2-1|TRBV20-1|.|.
CSALKTGQQFF
TGCAGTGCTTTAAAAACAGGCCAGCAGTTCTTC
>TRBJ2-1|TRBV5-1|.|TRBD1
CASSPVRSGTGNNEQFF
TGCGCCAGCAGCCCGGTACGATCCGGGACAGGGAACAATGAGCAGTTCTTC
>TRBJ2-5|TRBV19|once|TRBD2
CASSRPGEGRTQYF
TGTGCCAGTAGTAGGCCCGGGGAGGGTCGGACCCAGTACTTC
>TRBJ1-6|TRBV9|once|.
CASSVDVNSPLHF
TGTGCCAGCAGCGTAGACGTCAATTCACCCCTCCACTTT
>TRBJ2-2|TRBV6-1|few|TRBD1
CASAAQGANTGELFF
TGTGCCAGCGCCGCACAGGGGGCGAACACCGGGGAGCTGTTTTTT
>TRBJ2-5|TRBV7-3|.|TRBD2
CASSAGQGGFETQYF
TGTGCCAGCAGCGCCGGTCAGGGAGGGTTTGAGACCCAGTACTTC
>TRBJ1-5|TRBV28|.|.
CASSPRGGAFGNQPQHF
TGTGCCAGCAGTCCCCGGGGGGGGGCTTTTGGCAATCAGCCCCAGCATTTT
>TRBJ1-4|TRBV4-3|.|.
CASSQVANEKLFF
TGCGCCAGCAGCCAAGTGGCAAATGAAAAACTGTTTTTT
>TRBJ2-4|TRBV6-1|.|.
CASSDLGSEALIQYF
TGTGCCAGCAGTGATCTGGGGTCAGAAGCACTCATTCAGTACTTC
>TRBJ2-3|TRBV2|.|.
CASSYTDTQYF
TGTGCCAGCAGTTACACAGATACGCAGTATTTT
>TRBJ2-3|TRBV10-1|.|.
CASSNSGGTDTQYF
TGCGCCAGCTCCAATTCGGGGGGCACAGATACGCAGTATTTT
>TRBJ2-7|TRBV6-6|.|.
CASSLGRTYEQYF
TGTGCCAGCAGTCTGGGACGTACCTACGAGCAGTACTTC
>TRBJ1-4|TRBV15|.|.
CATSRGGREAEKLFF
TGTGCCACCAGCAGAGGGGGCAGGGAAGCTGAAAAACTGTTTTTT
>TRBJ1-2|TRBV5-1|.|.
CASSNMRGNGYTF
TGCGCCAGCAGCAATATGAGGGGGAATGGCTACACCTTC
>TRBJ1-1|TRBV5-1|.|.
CASSLRGTEAFF
TGCGCCAGCAGCTTGAGGGGCACTGAAGCTTTCTTT
>TRBJ2-3|TRBV2|.|.
CARERDRDYGLGTDTQYF
TGTGCCAGGGAGAGAGACAGGGATTACGGACTAGGCACAGATACGCAGTATTTT
>TRBJ1-2|TRBV28|.|TRBD1
CASSLLGRGNYGYTF
TGTGCCAGCAGTTTACTAGGCAGGGGGAACTATGGCTACACCTTC
>TRBJ1-1|TRBV4-2|.|.
CASSQDTGWNTEAFF
TGTGCCAGCAGCCAAGACACGGGGTGGAACACTGAAGCTTTCTTT
>TRBJ2-3|TRBV29-1|.|.
CSVGWDTDTQYF
TGCAGCGTCGGATGGGACACAGATACGCAGTATTTT
>TRBJ2-5|TRBV7-9|.|.
CASSTYREDETQYF
TGTGCCAGCAGCACCTACAGGGAGGATGAGACCCAGTACTTC
>TRBJ1-6|TRBV5-1|.|.
CASSLEKSSYNSPFHF
TGCGCCAGCAGCTTGGAGAAAAGCTCCTATAATTCACCCTTCCACTTT
>TRBJ1-1|TRBV7-2|.|.
CASSLASGALNTEAFF
TGTGCCAGCAGCTTAGCTTCCGGGGCGTTGAACACTGAAGCTTTCTTT